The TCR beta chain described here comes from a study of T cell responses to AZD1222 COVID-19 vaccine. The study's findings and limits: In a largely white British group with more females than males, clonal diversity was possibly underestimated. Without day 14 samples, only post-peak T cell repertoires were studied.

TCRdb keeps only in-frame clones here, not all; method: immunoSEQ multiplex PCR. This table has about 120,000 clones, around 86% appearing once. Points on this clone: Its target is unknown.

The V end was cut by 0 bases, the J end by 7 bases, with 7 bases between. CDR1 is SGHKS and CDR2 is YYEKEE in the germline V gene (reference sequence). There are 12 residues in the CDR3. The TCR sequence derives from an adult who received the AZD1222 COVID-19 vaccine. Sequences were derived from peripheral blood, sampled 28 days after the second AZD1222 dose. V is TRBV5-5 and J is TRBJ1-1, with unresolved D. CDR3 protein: CASSLGGNEAFF. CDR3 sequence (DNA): TGTGCCAGCAGCTTGGGGGGAAATGAAGCTTTCTTT. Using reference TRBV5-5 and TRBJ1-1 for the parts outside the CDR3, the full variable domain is DAGVTQSPTHLIKTRGQQVTLRCSPISGHKSVSWYQQVLGQGPQFIFQYYEKEERGRGNFPDRFSARQFPNYSSELNVNALLLGDSALYLCASSLGGNEAFFGQGTRLTVV.